The 18 T cell receptor beta chains below all came from one sample that was sequenced in a study of T-cell memory formation after mild COVID-19. Each CDR3 protein is one row after TCRdb ran MiXCR on the 5' RACE reads. The sample has approximately 410,000 distinct CDR3 sequences, 20% to 25% seen once; the top ten hold under 15%. The sample consisted of PBMCs or a T cell subset sorted from them (not recorded which). Receptors were obtained from an adult woman who had mild COVID-19 (a few samples of this study predate the infection). Cell type and time point are not known.

The V call is TRBV7-2, the J call TRBJ2-5; the D gene is possibly TRBD1 (6 bases). CDR3 length: 14 residues. Trimming stripped 5 bases from V and 1 base from J, with 11 bases between. From germline, CDR1 is SGHTA and CDR2 FQGNSA. The CDR3 protein is CASSPGGRQETQYF. The DNA of the CDR3 is TGTGCCAGCAGCCCTGGGGGCCGCCAAGAGACCCAGTACTTC.

The chain has TRBV7-6 and TRBJ2-1; 13 nucleotides line up with TRBD2. J was trimmed by 6 bases and V by 6 bases; bases with no gene match: 5. Germline lookup yields CDR1 SGHVS and CDR2 FNYEAQ. The CDR3 length is 15 residues. The CDR3 nucleotides read TGTGCCAGCAGACGCGGACTAGCGGGAGTCAATGAGCAGTTCTTC. This translates into CASRRGLAGVNEQFF.

This clonotype turned up a few times. The chain links TRBV7-9 to TRBJ2-1, with D unresolved. Germline-derived CDR1 and CDR2 are SEHNR and FQNEAQ (reference sequence). Trimming took off 7 bases at V and 7 bases at J, with 11 bases between the two ends. This CDR3 region has 12 residues. CDR3: CASKGLENEQFF. In DNA, the CDR3 is TGTGCCAGCAAAGGCCTAGAGAATGAGCAGTTCTTC.

This sequence joins TRBV6-2 or TRBV6-3 and TRBJ2-3; no reliable D call. The germline V gene encodes CDR1 MNHEY and CDR2 SVGEGT. V was shortened by 0 bases and J by 6 bases, with 13 bases between the two germline ends. This CDR3 spans 15 amino acids. CDR3 sequence reads: CASSYSIRIPDTQYF. The CDR3 coding sequence is TGTGCCAGCAGTTACTCGATTCGGATTCCGGATACGCAGTATTTT.

In this sample, this clonotype turned up a few times. This rearrangement joins TRBV13 to TRBJ2-5; 16 positions match TRBD2. Losses at the gene ends were 5 bases for V and 4 bases for J; bases not matched to a gene: 7. The germline V gene encodes CDR1 PRHDT and CDR2 FYEKMQ (reference sequence). CDR3 size: 17 residues. The CDR3 DNA reads as TGTGCCAGCAGCCCTGGGACTAGCGGGAGGGCCACAGAGACCCAGTACTTC. Amino acid sequence: CASSPGTSGRATETQYF.

The chain recombines TRBV10-3 with TRBJ2-2; 8 bases are a match to TRBD1. The trim removed 2 bases at V and 7 bases at J, leaving 15 bases unmatched. This CDR3 comprises 18 residues. The germline gives CDR1 ENHRY, CDR2 SYGVKD. The CDR3 nucleotides read TGTGCCATCAGTGAGGTCGATCTCCTGGACAGGGTGGACGGGGAGCTGTTTTTT. It codes for CAISEVDLLDRVDGELFF.

This clonotype showed up many times. The chain links TRBV11-2 to TRBJ2-3, with D perhaps TRBD2 (6 bases). Trimming stripped 4 bases from V and 7 bases from J, with 21 bases between. CDR1 SGHAT and CDR2 FQNNGV come from the germline V gene. The CDR3 is 16 residues long. The CDR3 is CASSSLPGLRRNTQYF. In DNA, the CDR3 is TGTGCCAGCAGCTCCCTCCCGGGACTGAGGCGGAATACGCAGTATTTT.

The chain has TRBV20-1 and TRBJ2-5; tentatively, D is TRBD2 (6 bases). This CDR3 has 14 residues. Trimming removed 3 bases from V and 5 bases from J, with 16 bases in between. CDR1 and CDR2 from the germline V gene are DFQATT and SNEGSKA (reference sequence). Here the CDR3 DNA reads TGCAGTGCTAGCCACGGGCGGGGAAGCGAGACCCAGTACTTC. Amino acids: CSASHGRGSETQYF.

In this sample, this clonotype turned up a few times. The chain links TRBV7-9 to TRBJ1-2, with 11 bases identical to TRBD1. CDR1 is SEHNR and CDR2 is FQNEAQ in the germline V gene (reference sequence). Losses at the gene ends were 3 bases for V and 3 bases for J; bases not matched to a gene: 15. This CDR3 region has 19 residues. DNA of the CDR3: TGTGCCAGCAGCTTGAAAAGAGGGACAGGGGGGCTCGACGACTATGGCTACACCTTC. This gives the protein CASSLKRGTGGLDDYGYTF. The full variable domain, in which reference TRBV7-9 and TRBJ1-2 provide the parts outside the CDR3, is DTGVSQNPRHKITKRGQNVTFRCDPISEHNRLYWYRQTLGQGPEFLTYFQNEAQLEKSRLLSDRFSAERPKGSFSTLEIQRTEQGDSAMYLCASSLKRGTGGLDDYGYTFGSGTRLTVV.

The chain employs TRBV11-3 and TRBJ2-5; D is possibly TRBD2 (6 bases). The CDR3 sequence is 13 residues long. Germline CDR1 SGHNT, CDR2 YENEEA. Trimming took 5 bases from V and 4 from J, leaving 11 bases between them. The CDR3 DNA reads as TGTGCCAGCAGCCGCTCCGGGGGAGAGACCCAGTACTTC. This codes for CASSRSGGETQYF.

This clonotype has just a few counts. The chain recombines TRBV6-5 with TRBJ1-2, with TRBD1 matching 10 bases. CDR1 MNHEY and CDR2 SVGAGI come from the germline V gene. J was trimmed by 4 bases and V by 2 bases; bases with no gene match: 16. This CDR3 spans 19 amino acids. As DNA, the CDR3 is TGTGCCAGCAGTTACCTCGCCGGGACAGGGGTAAAGATAAGCTATGGCTACACCTTC. Translating it yields CASSYLAGTGVKISYGYTF.

The chain links TRBV5-1 to TRBJ2-7; 11 nucleotides agree with TRBD1. The CDR3 is 15 residues long. Germline CDR1 and CDR2: SGHRS and YFSETQ. The trim removed 4 bases at V and 4 bases at J, leaving 7 bases unmatched. CDR3 in DNA: TGCGCCAGCAGCCCAACCGGGACAGGGGGATACGAGCAGTACTTC. This encodes CASSPTGTGGYEQYF.

The chain couples TRBV20-1 to TRBJ2-2, with TRBD2 as a possible D gene (6 bases). CDR1 is DFQATT, CDR2 SNEGSKA, per germline (reference sequence). Deletions cut 2 bases from V and 4 bases from J, with 17 bases between. This CDR3 comprises 16 residues. The CDR3 reads CSARMWLADTTGELFF. CDR3 sequence (DNA): TGCAGTGCTAGAATGTGGTTAGCGGATACCACCGGGGAGCTGTTTTTT.

This clonotype was counted only a few times. The chain links TRBV29-1 to TRBJ2-1; TRBD2 agrees at 8 bases. The V segment lost 5 bases and the J segment 8 bases; nucleotides outside the gene matches: 8. Germline loops: CDR1 SQVTM, CDR2 ANQGSEA. CDR3 length: 13 residues. DNA of the CDR3: TGCAGCGTTAATAGCGGGGTATTATATGAGCAGTTCTTC. Translating gives CSVNSGVLYEQFF.

This clonotype has only a few counts. The V gene is TRBV5-1, the J gene TRBJ2-3; 9 bases match TRBD2. The CDR3 spans 17 residues. Germline V gene sequence: CDR1 SGHRS, CDR2 YFSETQ. V gave up 4 bases and J gave up 5 bases; unmatched junction bases: 14. CDR3 region: CASSRRGGSGTEDTQYF. The CDR3 region has the DNA TGCGCCAGCAGCCGGCGGGGGGGTAGCGGGACTGAAGATACGCAGTATTTT.

The V gene is TRBV6-2 or TRBV6-3, the J gene TRBJ1-1; D is undetermined. This CDR3 is built from 10 residues. Per germline, CDR1 MNHEY and CDR2 SVGEGT. V was clipped by 8 bases and J by 1 base, with 2 bases between them. The CDR3 DNA follows: TGTGCCAGCGGGAACACTGAAGCTTTCTTT. It is translated as CASGNTEAFF.

This chain joins TRBV12-3 or TRBV12-4 and TRBJ1-1; 9 bases align to TRBD1. This CDR3 comprises 14 residues. The V and J ends lost 5 bases and 4 bases, in that order; junction bases with no gene match: 5. The CDR3 sequence is CASSAMTGGTEAFF. Written as DNA, the CDR3 is TGTGCCAGCAGTGCTATGACAGGGGGCACTGAAGCTTTCTTT.

This rearrangement joins TRBV5-1 to TRBJ2-2, with TRBD2 as a possible D gene (6 bases). This CDR3 contains 16 residues. Germline-derived CDR1 and CDR2 are SGHRS and YFSETQ. Trimming pared 0 bases from V and 0 bases from J, leaving 9 bases between. The CDR3 is CASSLVPGANTGELFF. In nucleotides, the CDR3 is TGCGCCAGCAGCTTGGTTCCGGGGGCGAACACCGGGGAGCTGTTTTTT.